This TCR beta chain was observed in a study of T cell clonotyping in hematopoietic cell transplantation. Whole-study results and caveats: After transplant, recipient diversity fell while pathologically expanded clonotypes grew through day 180.

Data came from immunoSEQ multiplex PCR; TCRdb stores just in-frame clones and leaves some out. Altogether around 5,100 clones are present, around 32% being singletons, with the ten largest covering around 17%. A note on this clone: As yet, its antigen is unknown.

The time point was: recipient sample about 28 days before transplant, after cytoreduction. The starting material was peripheral blood mononuclear cells, obtained before stem cell transplant. This receptor was identified in a middle-aged man with myelofibrosis. Some clones in this sample may be carry-over from other donors' samples.

The CDR3 sequence: CAWSVVGGVETQYF. The CDR3 DNA follows: TGTGCCTGGAGTGTAGTCGGTGGGGTGGAGACCCAGTACTTC. The chain combines TRBV30 with TRBJ2-5; unclear D gene. V shed 0 bases and J shed 5 bases, with 13 bases lying between them. From germline, CDR1 is GTSNPN and CDR2 SVGIG (reference sequence). This CDR3 region has 14 residues.